This T cell receptor beta chain emerged from a study of T cell repertoires in cytomegalovirus infection. In TCRdb, the reads were re-called with MiXCR into one record per CDR3 protein. The sample gives fewer than 400,000 distinct CDR3 sequences, about a sixth of which show up once; around 10% is in the top ten. Concerning this clonotype itself: Antigen specificity is unknown.

Findings and limits, study-wide: The cumulative frequency of public TCR beta families identified carriers of CMV plus the relevant HLA.

This sequence originates from a human donor in good health (CMV status not recorded). Some clones in this sample may be carry-over from other donors' samples. Sequenced material: PBMCs.

The DNA of the CDR3 is TGTGCCACCAGCAGCCCCGGACATGTCACCGGGGAGCTGTTTTTT. Translated, it gives CATSSPGHVTGELFF. The V gene is TRBV15, the J gene TRBJ2-2; D might be TRBD1 (5 bases). Germline CDR1 is LNHNV and CDR2 is YYDKDF (reference sequence). The CDR3 is made up of 15 amino acids. V lost 3 bases, J lost 4 bases, and 12 bases lay in between.